This T cell receptor beta chain was documented in a study of blood T cell repertoires in COVID-19 (dated by TCRdb to about 2020). Background for the entire study: Samples from collaborators originated in the United States, Italy and Spain and spanned both the acute and convalescent phases of COVID-19. HLA class I and class II types, where available, came from metadata supplied by the sample provider rather than from assay-based typing. The material from the prospective study consisted of cDNA or gDNA derived from T cells, B-cell-depleted T cells, or PBMCs. The repertoires were released in a freely available public database intended as a resource for research on the immune response to SARS-CoV-2. The samples were drawn from two sources: the first 160 participants of the ongoing ImmuneRACE study, and fewer than 1,500 subjects contributed by 6 global collaborators. Nearly every sample came with metadata listing a de-identified subject ID, COVID-19 status, age in years and sex. Deeply sampled blood TCRbeta repertoires from subjects exposed to, actively infected with, or recovered from COVID-19 were included in the dataset. Points the paper makes about the study in general: How much clinical and demographic metadata was included differed by source and by participant, and the metadata was provided uncurated.

Worth noting for this clone: It lacks a known antigen. No base quality values were provided; no much bigger clone lies one nucleotide off.

The immunoSEQ Assay, a bias-controlled multiplex PCR, was used to amplify TCRbeta CDR3 regions from genomic DNA. On the study's bioinformatics: Within the assay, amplification of reference gene primers was used to estimate how many nucleated cells each sample contained. To quantify the absolute abundance of each unique TCRbeta CDR3 rearrangement, sequence reads were collapsed and filtered. For each sample, productive Simpson clonality was calculated as the square root of Simpson's diversity index over productive rearrangements. In its TCRdb copy, this immuneACCESS table keeps in-frame sequences only and misses some clones. Where compared with another copy, unresolved V genes explain less than half of these, and the others have no known cause. That table supplies the V and J calls and clone size; D and trimming were determined from the DNA. For this sample the table gives about 210,000 clones, of which roughly four fifths were detected only once. The biggest ten clones account for roughly 7.8% of the sample.

The germline V end is reduced by 4 bases and the J end by 4 bases; junction bases left unmatched: 6. The germline V gene (reference sequence) provides CDR1 LGHDT and CDR2 YNNKEL. Including cysteine and phenylalanine, the CDR3 has 15 amino acids. Only the CDR3 DNA stays, 45 bases, in frame from base 1. At one collaborating source in Seattle, patients were enrolled during active infection and were followed longitudinally through the course of disease. Each collaborating institution followed its own protocols to collect whole blood in K2EDTA tubes. For TCRbeta analysis, collaborators shipped samples in one of three forms: frozen whole blood, isolated PBMCs, or DNA extracted from either of those sample types.

This sequence was found in a woman of 80 years or more with COVID-19, enrolled during active disease. The chain uses TRBV3-1 (or the pseudogene TRBV3-2) and TRBJ2-1; TRBD2 lines up with 8 middle nucleotides. The sequenced material came from peripheral blood. The base sequence is TGTGCCAGCAGCCTATCCCGCGGGGGGTACAATGAGCAGTTCTTC. This codes for CASSLSRGGYNEQFF.